This is a list of T cell receptor beta chains from one sample in a study of T cell responses to AZD1222 COVID-19 vaccine. TCRdb's copy holds only in-frame clones and misses some; the assay was immunoSEQ multiplex PCR. The sample yields more than 50,000 clones, 70% to 90% seen once. The sample was peripheral blood, taken on day 0 of AZD1222 vaccination. The origin of the receptors is an adult in good health. The CDR3 runs from the conserved cysteine through the conserved F or W. The order of the fields is CDR3 length, V gene, J gene, D gene, clone size, CDR3 protein, CDR3 DNA. A D gene is named only where the DNA matches it firmly. Clone size, where shown, is once, few, many, or a class for clones that have expanded.

18	TRBV18	TRBJ1-6	.	.	CASSPNFQGNSYNSPLHF	TGTGCCAGCTCACCGAACTTTCAGGGAAACTCCTATAATTCACCCCTCCACTTT
15	TRBV5-4	TRBJ2-1	TRBD2	.	CASSLKSSGFDEQFF	TGTGCCAGCAGCTTAAAATCTAGCGGGTTTGATGAGCAGTTCTTC
14	TRBV7-8	TRBJ2-1	.	.	CASREGGSYNEQFF	TGTGCCAGCAGGGAAGGGGGTTCCTACAATGAGCAGTTCTTC
14	TRBV7-9	TRBJ1-4	.	.	CASCRGVAREKLFF	TGTGCCAGTTGCCGAGGAGTAGCAAGAGAAAAACTGTTTTTT
16	TRBV27	TRBJ2-7	TRBD2	.	CASSFRLAGGYYEQYF	TGTGCCAGCAGTTTTCGACTAGCGGGAGGGTACTACGAGCAGTACTTC
12	TRBV5-5	TRBJ1-1	.	.	CASSFLNTEAFF	TGTGCCAGCAGCTTTCTGAACACTGAAGCTTTCTTT
18	TRBV28	TRBJ2-6	.	.	CASSSGGRENSGANVLTF	TGTGCCAGCAGTTCCGGGGGCCGGGAGAACTCTGGGGCCAACGTCCTGACTTTC
11	TRBV11-2	TRBJ1-1	.	.	CASSLNTEAFF	TGTGCCAGCAGCTTAAACACTGAAGCTTTCTTT
13	TRBV7-2	TRBJ1-1	.	.	CASSFFLDTEAFF	TGTGCCAGCAGCTTTTTCTTGGACACTGAAGCTTTCTTT
12	TRBV7-8	TRBJ1-1	.	.	CASSYGGREAFF	TGTGCCAGCAGCTATGGGGGCCGGGAAGCTTTCTTT
16	TRBV28	TRBJ2-1	TRBD1	.	CASQLPGQGRNNEQFF	TGTGCCAGCCAGCTCCCGGGACAGGGTAGGAACAATGAGCAGTTCTTC
13	TRBV6-5	TRBJ2-7	.	.	CATLTGTEGEQYF	TGTGCCACCCTAACCGGGACTGAGGGCGAGCAGTACTTC
14	TRBV2	TRBJ1-2	.	.	CASSAVGSNYGYTF	TGTGCCAGCAGTGCGGTAGGCTCTAACTATGGCTACACCTTC
15	TRBV5-1	TRBJ1-4	.	.	CASSLEVGDGEKLFF	TGCGCCAGCAGCTTGGAAGTAGGCGACGGAGAAAAACTGTTTTTT
16	TRBV15	TRBJ1-4	.	.	CATSRDQAGTNEKLFF	TGTGCCACCAGCAGAGATCAGGCGGGAACTAATGAAAAACTGTTTTTT
15	TRBV7-6	TRBJ1-1	TRBD1	once	CASSLSRDRALEAFF	TGTGCCAGCAGCTTGAGCCGGGACAGGGCTTTAGAAGCTTTCTTT
15	TRBV18	TRBJ1-5	TRBD1	.	CASSLGQGWDQPQHF	TGTGCCAGCTCCCTAGGACAGGGGTGGGATCAGCCCCAGCATTTT
9	TRBV28	TRBJ2-1	.	.	CASSPPPFF	TGTGCCAGCAGTCCCCCCCCGTTCTTC
15	TRBV4-1	TRBJ1-5	.	.	CASSQARTYNQPQHF	TGCGCCAGCAGCCAAGCACGGACCTACAATCAGCCCCAGCATTTT
18	TRBV2	TRBJ1-5	TRBD1	.	CASSEEGQGSFGNQPQHF	TGTGCCAGCAGTGAAGAGGGACAGGGGAGTTTTGGCAATCAGCCCCAGCATTTT
16	TRBV28	TRBJ1-4	.	.	CASSFLPPWPDEKLFF	TGTGCCAGCAGTTTTTTACCGCCATGGCCAGATGAAAAACTGTTTTTT
16	TRBV5-1	TRBJ2-3	TRBD2	.	CASSYSGRPVRDTQYF	TGCGCCAGCTCTTATAGCGGGAGGCCTGTCCGAGATACGCAGTATTTT
16	TRBV4-1	TRBJ2-5	TRBD2	.	CASSQEGLAGEETQYF	TGCGCCAGCAGCCAGGAAGGACTAGCGGGGGAAGAGACCCAGTACTTC
15	TRBV28	TRBJ2-1	TRBD2	.	CASSRGGGTYNEQFF	TGTGCCAGCAGTCGGGGCGGGGGGACCTACAATGAGCAGTTCTTC
15	TRBV2	TRBJ2-2	TRBD1	.	CASKGQGATTGELFF	TGTGCCAGCAAGGGGCAGGGGGCGACCACCGGGGAGCTGTTTTTT
11	TRBV30	TRBJ1-2	.	few	CAFRARGGYTF	TGTGCCTTCCGGGCTCGAGGTGGCTACACCTTC
15	TRBV28	TRBJ1-4	TRBD1	.	CASSLYDRVNEKLFF	TGTGCCAGCAGTCTCTATGACAGGGTTAATGAAAAACTGTTTTTT
15	TRBV30	TRBJ2-1	TRBD2	.	CAWSVRTSSYNEQFF	TGTGCCTGGAGTGTACGGACTAGCAGCTACAATGAGCAGTTCTTC
15	TRBV6-2/TRBV6-3	TRBJ2-7	.	.	CASSYRERGWVEQYF	TGTGCCAGCAGTTATCGAGAGAGGGGGTGGGTCGAGCAGTACTTC
14	TRBV3-1/TRBV3-2	TRBJ2-5	.	.	CASSQATGVGPQYF	TGTGCCAGCAGCCAAGCGACTGGCGTCGGGCCCCAGTACTTC
14	TRBV3-1/TRBV3-2	TRBJ1-6	TRBD1	.	CASSVRQGSSPLHF	TGTGCCAGCAGCGTTCGACAGGGGAGCTCACCCCTCCACTTT
15	TRBV19	TRBJ2-7	.	.	CASSSRRSGQYEQYF	TGTGCCAGTAGTTCTCGACGGTCAGGGCAATACGAGCAGTACTTC
12	TRBV3-1/TRBV3-2	TRBJ1-1	.	.	CASSSVNTEAFF	TGTGCCAGCAGCTCAGTGAACACTGAAGCTTTCTTT
15	TRBV11-3	TRBJ1-3	TRBD1	.	CASSPGQGPGNTIYF	TGTGCCAGCAGCCCAGGACAGGGACCCGGAAACACCATATATTTT
14	TRBV2	TRBJ2-7	TRBD1	.	CASSEDRGTYEQYF	TGTGCCAGCAGCGAGGACAGGGGTACCTACGAGCAGTACTTC
16	TRBV19	TRBJ2-3	TRBD2	.	CASSLASGRYTDTQYF	TGTGCCAGTAGTTTGGCTAGCGGGAGGTACACAGATACGCAGTATTTT
16	TRBV6-5	TRBJ2-1	TRBD2	once	CASSYGTSGTYNEQFF	TGTGCCAGCAGTTACGGGACTAGCGGGACCTACAATGAGCAGTTCTTC
16	TRBV10-1	TRBJ2-7	TRBD2	.	CASSDTASGRIYEQYF	TGCGCCAGCAGTGATACCGCTAGCGGGAGAATCTACGAGCAGTACTTC
14	TRBV29-1	TRBJ2-1	TRBD2	.	CSVDPSGSYNEQFF	TGCAGCGTTGATCCTAGCGGGAGCTACAATGAGCAGTTCTTC
15	TRBV5-4	TRBJ1-3	.	few	CASSSGQNSGNTIYF	TGTGCCAGCAGCTCGGGACAAAACTCTGGAAACACCATATATTTT
14	TRBV19	TRBJ2-7	.	.	CASRGLAEEYEQYF	TGTGCCAGTAGGGGGTTAGCGGAAGAATACGAGCAGTACTTC
14	TRBV29-1	TRBJ1-1	TRBD1	.	CSAGQGVSNTEAFF	TGCAGCGCCGGGCAGGGGGTTTCCAACACTGAAGCTTTCTTT
13	TRBV28	TRBJ1-2	TRBD1	.	CASRTGQGYGYTF	TGTGCCAGCAGGACGGGACAGGGCTATGGCTACACCTTC
11	TRBV5-1	TRBJ2-7	.	.	CASSRSSEQYF	TGCGCCAGCAGCCGTTCAAGCGAGCAGTACTTC
15	TRBV3-1/TRBV3-2	TRBJ2-3	.	.	CASSQATGPTDTQYF	TGTGCCAGCAGCCAAGCTACGGGCCCCACAGATACGCAGTATTTT
13	TRBV5-1	TRBJ1-2	.	.	CASRPALGGGYTF	TGCGCCAGCCGCCCAGCGTTGGGGGGAGGCTACACCTTC
13	TRBV18	TRBJ2-5	.	.	CASSHIEKETQYF	TGTGCCAGCTCGCATATTGAGAAAGAGACCCAGTACTTC
12	TRBV27	TRBJ2-1	.	.	CASTDTNNEQFF	TGTGCCAGCACGGACACGAACAATGAGCAGTTCTTC
14	TRBV5-1	TRBJ1-1	.	once	CASSRGQKDAEAFF	TGCGCCAGCAGCCGTGGACAAAAGGACGCTGAAGCTTTCTTT
12	TRBV27	TRBJ1-4	.	.	CASSPLQGKLFF	TGTGCCAGCAGTCCTCTCCAGGGTAAACTGTTTTTT
15	TRBV7-9	TRBJ2-7	TRBD1	.	CASRPQSGGGYEQYF	TGTGCCAGCAGGCCCCAATCAGGGGGCGGGTACGAGCAGTACTTC
15	TRBV5-4	TRBJ1-5	.	few	CASSLGGGLNQPQHF	TGTGCCAGCAGCTTGGGTGGGGGGCTGAATCAGCCCCAGCATTTT
18	TRBV5-4	TRBJ2-3	TRBD2	.	CASSKGLAGSASTDTQYF	TGTGCCAGCAGCAAGGGACTAGCGGGATCAGCGAGCACAGATACGCAGTATTTT
16	TRBV7-9	TRBJ2-1	TRBD2	.	CASSDAPSAGVYEQFF	TGTGCCAGCAGCGACGCCCCCTCAGCGGGAGTTTATGAGCAGTTCTTC
13	TRBV28	TRBJ1-2	.	.	CASSTDGGYGYTF	TGTGCCAGCAGTACGGACGGAGGCTATGGCTACACCTTC
15	TRBV15	TRBJ2-7	TRBD2	.	CATSRDWGGQHEQYF	TGTGCCACCAGCAGAGATTGGGGAGGGCAGCACGAGCAGTACTTC
15	TRBV11-2	TRBJ2-1	TRBD2	.	CASSYFSGGRDEQFF	TGTGCCAGCAGCTACTTTAGCGGGGGGAGGGATGAGCAGTTCTTC
14	TRBV7-9	TRBJ1-5	TRBD1	.	CASSQGGGGQPQHF	TGTGCCAGCAGCCAGGGAGGGGGCGGACAGCCCCAGCATTTT
15	TRBV6-5	TRBJ2-4	TRBD1	once	CASSPRQGLGNIQYF	TGTGCCAGCAGCCCCCGACAGGGTCTCGGAAACATTCAGTACTTC
11	TRBV12-3/TRBV12-4	TRBJ2-1	.	.	CASSLGYEQFF	TGTGCCAGCTCATTAGGCTATGAGCAGTTCTTC